This T cell receptor beta chain was identified in a study of spatial heterogeneity in lung cancer. In the study overall: Consistent detection of more beta-chain than alpha-chain sequences was observed.

Study findings and constraints: How many expanded intratumoral alpha and beta TCRs were present tracked the tumor mutation count, which was a count of nonsynonymous mutations.

A distinct unique molecular identifier was carried by each TCR cDNA molecule. A single record per CDR3 protein comes from TCRdb applying MiXCR to the 5' RACE reads. The table lists more than 9,000 distinct CDR3 sequences, 6% to 7% of them singletons, with 10% in the top ten. This clonotype is medium-sized in the sample. What it binds is unknown. Stated time point: sample taken at primary tumor resection. There were roughly 72 donors, all of them untreated patients with early-stage non-small cell lung cancer. Sequencing covered unsorted whole RNA taken from tumor, nontumor lung or frozen PBMC. Germline loops: CDR1 SGHVS, CDR2 FQNEAQ. The CDR3 is made up of 14 amino acids. The ends were cut back, 2 bases at V and 1 base at J, with 8 bases in the middle.

The sequencing here drew on lung tumor tissue, taken at surgery. The receptor's source is a male donor with early-stage non-small cell lung cancer. The chain uses TRBV7-8 and TRBJ1-1, with TRBD1 as a possible D gene (5 bases). The CDR3 region is CASSLMQGNTEAFF. In DNA, the CDR3 is TGTGCCAGCAGCTTAATGCAGGGGAACACTGAAGCTTTCTTT.